The 17 T cell receptor beta chains listed next were all sequenced from one sample in a study of cytomegalovirus exposure and HLA in healthy donors. The PCR made use of 60 Vbeta and 13 Jbeta primers. This table comes from immunoSEQ multiplex PCR, and its TCRdb copy is limited to in-frame clones, with some not included. The sample holds around 230,000 clones, 70% to 90% seen once. Sequencing was done on a sample of PBMCs. These receptors originate from a girl aged 2 to 10 in good health and CMV-seronegative.

The rearrangement links TRBV7-2 to TRBJ2-5, with 8 bases lining up with TRBD2. V shed 4 bases and J 5 bases; nucleotides not matched to a gene: 6. The germline gives CDR1 SGHTA, CDR2 FQGNSA. This CDR3 has 14 amino acids. The CDR3 region is CASSSGGKRETQYF. CDR3 coding DNA: TGTGCCAGCAGCTCGGGGGGGAAAAGGGAGACCCAGTACTTC.

The rearrangement links TRBV4-1 to TRBJ1-5; perhaps TRBD1 as D (5 bases). The germline V gene has CDR1 MGHRA and CDR2 YSYEKL. The V and J ends lost 0 bases and 0 bases respectively, with 9 bases between them. The CDR3 covers 16 residues. CDR3 nucleotide sequence: TGCGCCAGCAGCCAAGACCAGGGTCGTAGCAATCAGCCCCAGCATTTT. Its protein product is CASSQDQGRSNQPQHF.

The count of this clone is one. The chain carries TRBV20-1 and TRBJ2-2; D might be TRBD2 (5 bases). V was trimmed by 8 bases and J by 15 bases, leaving 19 bases between them. Germline lookup yields CDR1 DFQATT and CDR2 SNEGSKA (reference sequence). This CDR3 is 11 amino acids long. The CDR3 here is CSSKGGRRMFF. The CDR3 DNA reads TGCAGTTCGAAAGGCGGGCGGAGGATGTTTTTT.

This clone was recorded once. CDR3 DNA: TGTGCCAGCAGCGAGGGACTAGCGGGAGACCCGGGAAAAAACATTCAGTACTTC. It is translated as CASSEGLAGDPGKNIQYF. The chain has TRBV14 and TRBJ2-4; the match to TRBD2 covers 14 bases. V lost 5 bases, J lost 4 bases, and 10 bases stayed unmatched. The germline V gene encodes CDR1 SGHDN and CDR2 FVKESK. The CDR3 totals 18 residues.

With regard to this clone: A read error may account for a junction end that differs from germline. This chain connects TRBV28 to TRBJ1-3, with D possibly TRBD1 on 6 matching bases. CDR3 length: 12 residues. From germline, CDR1 is MDHEN and CDR2 SYDVKM. CDR3 amino acids: CASSLTYRELEF. The CDR3 DNA reads as TGTGCCAGCAGTCTCACTTACAGGGAACTGGAGTTT.

CDR3 sequence reads: CASSSGLAGNEQFF. The CDR3 region has the DNA TGCGCCAGCAGCTCGGGACTAGCGGGGAATGAGCAGTTCTTC. The V and J genes are TRBV5-1 and TRBJ2-1; 13 bases align to TRBD2. V was pared by 3 bases and J by 7 bases, with 1 base of the junction left unmatched. Per the germline V gene, CDR1 is SGHRS and CDR2 is YFSETQ. The CDR3 is 14 residues long. The complete variable domain, with remaining parts taken from reference TRBV5-1 and TRBJ2-1, reads KAGVTQTPRYLIKTRGQQVTLSCSPISGHRSVSWYQQTPGQGLQFLFEYFSETQRNKGNFPGRFSGRQFSNSRSEMNVSTLELGDSALYLCASSSGLAGNEQFFGPGTRLTVL.

This clone was observed once. This chain connects TRBV19 to TRBJ2-1, with D tentatively TRBD1 (5 bases). CDR3 length equals 15 residues. Trimming removed 2 bases at V and 2 bases at J, with 10 bases between. Germline V gene data show CDR1 as LNHDA and CDR2 as SQIVND (reference sequence). The CDR3, as DNA: TGTGCCAGTAGTATACCAGGGTCCCCCTACAATGAGCAGTTCTTC. Translation: CASSIPGSPYNEQFF.

This sequence joins TRBV7-7 and TRBJ2-1, with 15 bases fitting TRBD2. Looked up from germline, CDR1 is SSHAT and CDR2 is FNYEAQ (reference sequence). CDR3 size: 17 residues. The V segment lost 3 bases and the J segment 5 bases; nucleotides outside the gene matches: 5. CDR3 protein: CASSLGLAGGQDNEQFF. The CDR3 nucleotides are TGTGCCAGCAGCTTGGGACTAGCGGGGGGCCAAGACAATGAGCAGTTCTTC.

This chain links TRBV5-1 with TRBJ1-2; 7 bases align to TRBD1. This CDR3 contains 14 residues. Trimming removed 4 bases from V and 2 bases from J; junction bases left unmatched: 5. The germline V gene encodes CDR1 SGHRS and CDR2 YFSETQ. The CDR3 DNA follows: TGCGCCAGCAGCCCGGACAGGATCAACTATGGCTACACCTTC. This gives the protein CASSPDRINYGYTF.

V is TRBV25-1 and J is TRBJ2-1; the D gene is possibly TRBD1 (6 bases). CDR3 length: 13 amino acids. With 8 bases removed from V and 10 bases from J, the gap between germline ends came to 18 bases. Germline V CDR1 and CDR2: MGHDK, SYGVNS. Here the CDR3 reads CASGGPTGTEQFF. CDR3 DNA: TGTGCCAGCGGGGGCCCCACAGGGACAGAGCAGTTCTTC. Combining the CDR3 with reference TRBV25-1 and TRBJ2-1 gives the whole variable domain EADIYQTPRYLVIGTGKKITLECSQTMGHDKMYWYQQDPGMELHLIHYSYGVNSTEKGDLSSESTVSRIRTEHFPLTLESARPSHTSQYLCASGGPTGTEQFFGPGTRLTVL.

This clone was seen just once. The CDR3 DNA reads as TGTGCCAGCAGTTATAGCGGGAGGAGGTACATTCAGTACTTC. It codes for CASSYSGRRYIQYF. The chain joins TRBV27 to TRBJ2-4; TRBD2 aligns across 10 bases. The CDR3 consists of 14 residues. J was trimmed by 8 bases and V by 4 bases; bases with no gene match: 5. CDR1 is MNHEY, CDR2 SMNVEV, per germline (reference sequence).

V gene TRBV6-5 combines with J gene TRBJ1-1; D is uncertain. The CDR3 has 13 residues. Germline loops: CDR1 MNHEY, CDR2 SVGAGI. Trimming took off 1 base at V and 3 bases at J, with 6 bases between the two ends. CDR3 sequence: CASSYLRYTEAFF. CDR3 coding DNA: TGTGCCAGCAGTTACTTACGGTACACTGAAGCTTTCTTT.

This chain uses TRBV7-2 with TRBJ2-2; TRBD2 agrees at 8 bases. This CDR3 is built from 14 residues. Germline loops: CDR1 SGHTA, CDR2 FQGNSA. The V gene end was trimmed by 1 base and the J gene end by 5 bases; junction bases not matched to a gene: 0. The CDR3 region has the DNA TGTGCCAGCAGCTTAGTAGCGGGGACCGGGGAGCTGTTTTTT. Translating it yields CASSLVAGTGELFF.

V usage is TRBV19 and J usage is TRBJ2-5; TRBD2 agrees at 10 bases. CDR1 LNHDA and CDR2 SQIVND come from the germline V gene (reference sequence). The V gene end was trimmed by 5 bases and the J gene end by 5 bases; junction bases not matched to a gene: 11. The CDR3 totals 16 residues. The CDR3 loop reads CASSPLAGALRETQYF. The CDR3 coding sequence is TGTGCCAGTAGTCCGCTAGCGGGAGCCCTCCGGGAGACCCAGTACTTC.

The rearrangement links TRBV7-2 to TRBJ2-2; 13 bases line up with TRBD2. V dropped 4 bases and J dropped 7; count of bases not matched to a gene: 3. The CDR3 runs to 15 residues. Germline CDR1 is SGHTA and CDR2 is FQGNSA. The CDR3 sequence is CASSWTSGGGGELFF. CDR3 nucleotide sequence: TGTGCCAGCAGCTGGACTAGCGGGGGAGGCGGGGAGCTGTTTTTT.

The V and J genes are TRBV7-3 and TRBJ2-3; possible D gene TRBD2, 7 bases. Germline loops: CDR1 SGHTA, CDR2 FQGTGA. The CDR3 covers 15 residues. Trimming removed 1 base at V and 5 bases at J, with 13 bases between. The CDR3 DNA sequence: TGTGCCAGCAGCTTAAACGGCGGGGGCCAAGATACGCAGTATTTT. The encoded protein is CASSLNGGGQDTQYF.

The chain employs TRBV27 and TRBJ2-5, with 8 bases that match TRBD2. The V gene's germline CDR1 is MNHEY and CDR2 SMNVEV (reference sequence). This CDR3 spans 16 amino acids. After removal of 6 bases from V and 3 bases from J, the junction contained 12 bases not matched to a gene. CDR3 coding DNA: TGTGCCAGCAGACTCCTTGGAGTAGCGGGAAAAGAGACCCAGTACTTC. It specifies CASRLLGVAGKETQYF.